This TCR beta chain originates from a study of graft-versus-host responses after intestinal transplantation. About the research overall: In this cohort, recipients had multivisceral, liver-intestinal, or isolated intestinal transplants.

The CDR3 runs 13 residues. Investigators treated the graft tissue so that it released intraepithelial and lamina propria lymphocytes. Here immunoSEQ multiplex PCR was the method, and the copy in TCRdb shows in-frame clones only, minus some. There are roughly 5,700 clones in the sample; less than 80% occur only once, and roughly 33% lies in the top ten. This chain uses TRBV21-1 with TRBJ1-1; the table's D call TRBD1 went unverified against the DNA. TRBV21-1 is labeled a pseudogene. The source of this sequence is a human patient who received an intestinal transplant, so some T cells may come from the graft donor. The sequences come from ileum tissue, collected roughly 310 days after intestinal transplant. The CDR3 spells CASSKTGGTEAFF. The CDR3 DNA reads as TGTGCCAGCAGCAAGACAGGGGGCACTGAAGCTTTCTTT.